This TCR beta chain was observed in a study of cytomegalovirus exposure and HLA in healthy donors. Study details: Sequencing of 150 million to 200 million T cells in an earlier analysis found around 110 million unique TCR beta sequences. Study-level points and caveats: The classifier reportedly diagnosed cytomegalovirus status with high sensitivity and specificity. Most CMV-associated TCR beta chains were later found to appear HLA-restricted.

Trimming cost V 0 bases and J 3 bases, with 9 bases left between them. Germline V gene sequence: CDR1 SQVTM, CDR2 ANQGSEA. The CDR3 loop spans 14 amino acids. PCR primers comprised 60 Vbeta and 13 Jbeta primers. Produced via immunoSEQ multiplex PCR; TCRdb's table is partial and in-frame only. The data contain over 150,000 clones, roughly four fifths of them singletons. Of note for this clone: Its cognate antigen is unknown.

Sequenced sample: PBMCs. The source is a man aged 35 to 55 in good health and CMV-seronegative. The rearrangement uses TRBV29-1 and TRBJ1-3; D gene ambiguous. The CDR3, as DNA: TGCAGCGTTGAAGATTTGGCAGGTGGAAACACCATATATTTT. The encoded protein is CSVEDLAGGNTIYF.